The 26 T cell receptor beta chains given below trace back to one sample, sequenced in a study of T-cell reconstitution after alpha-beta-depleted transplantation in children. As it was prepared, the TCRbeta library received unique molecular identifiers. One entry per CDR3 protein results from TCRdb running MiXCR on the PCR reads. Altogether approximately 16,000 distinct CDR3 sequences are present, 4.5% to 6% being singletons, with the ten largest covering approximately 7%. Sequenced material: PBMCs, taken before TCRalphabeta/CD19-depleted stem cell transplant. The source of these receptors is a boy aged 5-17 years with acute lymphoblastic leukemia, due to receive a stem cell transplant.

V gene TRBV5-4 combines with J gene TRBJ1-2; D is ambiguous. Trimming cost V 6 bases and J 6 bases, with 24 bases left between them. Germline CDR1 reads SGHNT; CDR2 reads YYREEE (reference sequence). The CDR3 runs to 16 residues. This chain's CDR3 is CASTSGSARKTHGYTF. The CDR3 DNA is TGTGCCAGCACCTCCGGGTCCGCACGGAAGACCCATGGCTACACCTTC.

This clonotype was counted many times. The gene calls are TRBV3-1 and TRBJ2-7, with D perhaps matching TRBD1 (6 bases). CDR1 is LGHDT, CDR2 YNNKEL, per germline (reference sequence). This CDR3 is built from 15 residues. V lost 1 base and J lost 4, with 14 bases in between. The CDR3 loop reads CASSQGSGAGYEQYF. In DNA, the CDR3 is TGTGCCAGCAGCCAAGGTTCAGGGGCGGGTTACGAGCAGTACTTC.

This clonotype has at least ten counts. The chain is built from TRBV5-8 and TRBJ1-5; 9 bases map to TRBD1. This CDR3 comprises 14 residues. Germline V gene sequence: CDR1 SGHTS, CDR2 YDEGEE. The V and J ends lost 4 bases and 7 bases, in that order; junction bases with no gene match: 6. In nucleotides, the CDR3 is TGTGCCAGCAGCGGGGGACAGGGTCGACAGCCCCAGCATTTT. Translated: CASSGGQGRQPQHF.

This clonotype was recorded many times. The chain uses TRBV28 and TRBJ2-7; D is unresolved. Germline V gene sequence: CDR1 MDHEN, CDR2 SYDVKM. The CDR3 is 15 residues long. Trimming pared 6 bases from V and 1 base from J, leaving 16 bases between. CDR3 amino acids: CASRGFVGVSYEQYF. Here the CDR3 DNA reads TGTGCCAGCAGGGGGTTTGTTGGGGTGTCCTACGAGCAGTACTTC. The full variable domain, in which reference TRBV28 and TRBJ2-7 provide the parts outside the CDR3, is DVKVTQSSRYLVKRTGEKVFLECVQDMDHENMFWYRQDPGLGLRLIYFSYDVKMKEKGDIPEGYSVSREKKERFSLILESASTNQTSMYLCASRGFVGVSYEQYFGPGTRLTVT.

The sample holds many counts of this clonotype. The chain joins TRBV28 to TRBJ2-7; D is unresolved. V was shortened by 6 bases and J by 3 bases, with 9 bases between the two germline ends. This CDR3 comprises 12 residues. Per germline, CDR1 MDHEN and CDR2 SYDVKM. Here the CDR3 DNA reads TGTGCCAGCAGAACCCCTAGCTACGAGCAGTACTTC. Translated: CASRTPSYEQYF.

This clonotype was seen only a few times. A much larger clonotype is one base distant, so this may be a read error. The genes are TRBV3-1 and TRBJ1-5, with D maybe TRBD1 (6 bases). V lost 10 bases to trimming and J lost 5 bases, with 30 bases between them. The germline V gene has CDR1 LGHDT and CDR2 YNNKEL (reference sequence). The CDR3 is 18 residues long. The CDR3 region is CAISFRPQGRFRDQPQHF. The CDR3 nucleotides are TGTGCCATCAGTTTCCGTCCCCAGGGGAGATTTCGGGATCAGCCCCAGCATTTT.

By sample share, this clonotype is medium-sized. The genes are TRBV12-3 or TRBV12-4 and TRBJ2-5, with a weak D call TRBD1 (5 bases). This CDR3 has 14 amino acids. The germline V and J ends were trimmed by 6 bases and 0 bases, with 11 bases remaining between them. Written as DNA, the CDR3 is TGTGCCAGCAGGGCAGGGCTACACCAAGAGACCCAGTACTTC. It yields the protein CASRAGLHQETQYF.

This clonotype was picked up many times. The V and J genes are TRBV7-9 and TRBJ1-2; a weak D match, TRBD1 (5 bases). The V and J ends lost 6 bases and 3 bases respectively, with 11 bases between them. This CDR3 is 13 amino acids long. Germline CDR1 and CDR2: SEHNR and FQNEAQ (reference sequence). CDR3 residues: CASSFGTYYGYTF. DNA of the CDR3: TGTGCCAGCAGTTTTGGGACCTACTATGGCTACACCTTC.

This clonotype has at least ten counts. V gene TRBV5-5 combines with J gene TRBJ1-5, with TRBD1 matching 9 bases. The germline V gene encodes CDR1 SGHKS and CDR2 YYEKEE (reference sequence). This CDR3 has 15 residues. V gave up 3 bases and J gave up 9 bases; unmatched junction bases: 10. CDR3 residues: CASSSSGTGPRPQHF. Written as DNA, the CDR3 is TGTGCCAGCAGCTCGTCCGGGACAGGGCCCCGGCCCCAGCATTTT.

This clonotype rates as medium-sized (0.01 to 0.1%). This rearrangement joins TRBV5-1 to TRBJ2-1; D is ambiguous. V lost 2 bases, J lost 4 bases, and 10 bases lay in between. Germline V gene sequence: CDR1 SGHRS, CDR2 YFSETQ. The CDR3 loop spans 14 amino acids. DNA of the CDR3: TGCGCCAGCAGCTTTGTTTACAGTTACAATGAGCAGTTCTTC. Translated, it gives CASSFVYSYNEQFF.

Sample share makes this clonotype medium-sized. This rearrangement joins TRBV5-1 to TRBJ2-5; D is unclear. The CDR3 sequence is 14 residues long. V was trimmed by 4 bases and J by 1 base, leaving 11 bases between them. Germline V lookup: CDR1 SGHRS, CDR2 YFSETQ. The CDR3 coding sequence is TGCGCCAGCAGCAAGACACCTTTCCAAGAGACCCAGTACTTC. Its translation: CASSKTPFQETQYF.

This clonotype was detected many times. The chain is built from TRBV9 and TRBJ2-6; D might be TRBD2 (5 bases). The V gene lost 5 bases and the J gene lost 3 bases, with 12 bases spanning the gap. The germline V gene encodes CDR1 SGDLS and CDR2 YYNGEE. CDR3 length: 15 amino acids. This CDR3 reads CASSSLRVGANVLTF. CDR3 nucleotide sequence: TGTGCCAGCAGTTCATTGAGGGTTGGGGCCAACGTCCTGACTTTC. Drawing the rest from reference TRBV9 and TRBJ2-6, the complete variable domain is DSGVTQTPKHLITATGQRVTLRCSPRSGDLSVYWYQQSLDQGLQFLIQYYNGEERAKGNILERFSAQQFPDLHSELNLSSLELGDSALYFCASSSLRVGANVLTFGAGSRLTVL.

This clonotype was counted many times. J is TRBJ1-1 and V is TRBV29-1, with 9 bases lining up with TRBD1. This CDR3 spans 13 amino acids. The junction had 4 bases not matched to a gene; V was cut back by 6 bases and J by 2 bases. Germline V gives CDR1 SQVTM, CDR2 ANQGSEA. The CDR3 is CSVMTGGNTEAFF. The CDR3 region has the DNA TGCAGCGTCATGACAGGGGGAAACACTGAAGCTTTCTTT.

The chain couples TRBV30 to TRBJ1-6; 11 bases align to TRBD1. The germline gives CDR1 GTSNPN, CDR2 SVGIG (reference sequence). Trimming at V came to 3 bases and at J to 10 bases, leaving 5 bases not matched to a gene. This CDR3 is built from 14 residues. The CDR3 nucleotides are TGTGCCTGGAGCCGCGGGGACAGGGGGTCACCCCTCCACTTT. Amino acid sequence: CAWSRGDRGSPLHF.

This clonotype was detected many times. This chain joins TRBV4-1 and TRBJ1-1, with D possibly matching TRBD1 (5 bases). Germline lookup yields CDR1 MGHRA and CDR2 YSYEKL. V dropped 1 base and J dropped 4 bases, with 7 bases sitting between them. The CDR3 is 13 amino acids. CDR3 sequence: CASSQGRGTEAFF. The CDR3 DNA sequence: TGCGCCAGCAGCCAAGGAAGGGGCACTGAAGCTTTCTTT.

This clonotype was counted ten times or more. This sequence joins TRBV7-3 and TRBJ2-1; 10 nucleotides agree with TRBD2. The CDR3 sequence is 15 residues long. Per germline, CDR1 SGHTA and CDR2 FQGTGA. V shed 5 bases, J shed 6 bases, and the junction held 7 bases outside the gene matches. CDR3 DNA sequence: TGTGCCAGCAGCACCCTAGCGGGAGCTGGCAATGAGCAGTTCTTC. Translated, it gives CASSTLAGAGNEQFF.

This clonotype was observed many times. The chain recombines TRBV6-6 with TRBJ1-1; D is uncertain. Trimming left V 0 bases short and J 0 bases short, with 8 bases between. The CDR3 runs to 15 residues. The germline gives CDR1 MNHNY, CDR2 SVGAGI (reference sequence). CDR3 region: CASSYSSVLNTEAFF. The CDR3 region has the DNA TGTGCCAGCAGTTACTCGTCCGTTTTGAACACTGAAGCTTTCTTT.

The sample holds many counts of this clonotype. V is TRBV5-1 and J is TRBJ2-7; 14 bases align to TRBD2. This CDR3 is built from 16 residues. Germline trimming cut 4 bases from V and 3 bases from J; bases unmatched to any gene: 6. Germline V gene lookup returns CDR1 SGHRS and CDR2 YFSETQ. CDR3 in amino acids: CASSTGLAGEFYEQYF. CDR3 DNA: TGCGCCAGCAGCACGGGACTAGCGGGAGAGTTCTACGAGCAGTACTTC. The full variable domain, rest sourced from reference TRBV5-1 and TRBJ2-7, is KAGVTQTPRYLIKTRGQQVTLSCSPISGHRSVSWYQQTPGQGLQFLFEYFSETQRNKGNFPGRFSGRQFSNSRSEMNVSTLELGDSALYLCASSTGLAGEFYEQYFGPGTRLTVT.

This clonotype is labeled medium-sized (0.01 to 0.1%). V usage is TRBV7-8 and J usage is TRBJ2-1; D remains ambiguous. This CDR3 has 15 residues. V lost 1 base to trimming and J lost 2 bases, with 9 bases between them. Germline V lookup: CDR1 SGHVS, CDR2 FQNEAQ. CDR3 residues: CASSLERVPYNEQFF. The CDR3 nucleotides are TGTGCCAGCAGCTTAGAACGGGTCCCCTACAATGAGCAGTTCTTC. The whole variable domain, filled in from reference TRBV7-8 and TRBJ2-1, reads GAGVSQSPRYKVAKRGQDVALRCDPISGHVSLFWYQQALGQGPEFLTYFQNEAQLDKSGLPSDRFFAERPEGSVSTLKIQRTQQEDSAVYLCASSLERVPYNEQFFGPGTRLTVL.

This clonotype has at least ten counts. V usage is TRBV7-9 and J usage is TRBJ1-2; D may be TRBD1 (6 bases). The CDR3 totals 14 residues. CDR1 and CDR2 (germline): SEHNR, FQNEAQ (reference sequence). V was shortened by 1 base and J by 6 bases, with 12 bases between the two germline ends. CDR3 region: CASSLDREIHGYTF. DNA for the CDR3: TGTGCCAGCAGCTTAGACAGGGAAATTCATGGCTACACCTTC. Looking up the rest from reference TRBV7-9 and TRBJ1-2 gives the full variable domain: DTGVSQNPRHKITKRGQNVTFRCDPISEHNRLYWYRQTLGQGPEFLTYFQNEAQLEKSRLLSDRFSAERPKGSFSTLEIQRTEQGDSAMYLCASSLDREIHGYTFGSGTRLTVV.

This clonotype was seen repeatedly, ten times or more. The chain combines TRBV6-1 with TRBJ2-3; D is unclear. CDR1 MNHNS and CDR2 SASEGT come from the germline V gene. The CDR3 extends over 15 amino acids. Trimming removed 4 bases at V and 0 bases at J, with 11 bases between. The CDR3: CASSAGFSSTDTQYF. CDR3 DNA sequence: TGTGCCAGCAGTGCCGGGTTCTCTAGCACAGATACGCAGTATTTT.

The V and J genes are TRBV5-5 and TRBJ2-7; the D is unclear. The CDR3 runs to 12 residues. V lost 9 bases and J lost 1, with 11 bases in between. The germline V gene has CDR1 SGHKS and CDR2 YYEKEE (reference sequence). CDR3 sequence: CAMSSGSYEQYF. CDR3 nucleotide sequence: TGTGCCATGAGCTCTGGGTCCTACGAGCAGTACTTC.

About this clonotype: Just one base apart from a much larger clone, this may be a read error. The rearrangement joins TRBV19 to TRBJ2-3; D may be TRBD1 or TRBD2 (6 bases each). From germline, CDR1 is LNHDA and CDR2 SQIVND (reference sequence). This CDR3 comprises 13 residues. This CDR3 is CASSMGGTDTHYF. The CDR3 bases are TGTGCCAGTAGTATGGGGGGCACAGATACGCACTATTTT. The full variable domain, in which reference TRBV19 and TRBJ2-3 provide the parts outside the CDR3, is DGGITQSPKYLFRKEGQNVTLSCEQNLNHDAMYWYRQDPGQGLRLIYYSQIVNDFQKGDIAEGYSVSREKKESFPLTVTSAQKNPTAFYLCASSMGGTDTHYFGPGTRLTVL.

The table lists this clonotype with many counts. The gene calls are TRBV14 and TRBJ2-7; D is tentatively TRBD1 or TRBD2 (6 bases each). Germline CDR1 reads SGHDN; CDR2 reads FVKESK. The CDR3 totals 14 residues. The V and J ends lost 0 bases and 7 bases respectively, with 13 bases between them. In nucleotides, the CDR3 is TGTGCCAGCAGCCAAGATACGGGGGCCCCAGAGCAGTACTTC. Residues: CASSQDTGAPEQYF.

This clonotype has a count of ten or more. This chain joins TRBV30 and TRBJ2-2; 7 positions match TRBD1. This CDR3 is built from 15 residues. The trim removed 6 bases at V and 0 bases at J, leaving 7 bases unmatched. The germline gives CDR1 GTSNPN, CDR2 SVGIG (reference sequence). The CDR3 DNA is TGTGCCTGCCCATCCGGGACAGCGAACACCGGGGAGCTGTTTTTT. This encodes CACPSGTANTGELFF.

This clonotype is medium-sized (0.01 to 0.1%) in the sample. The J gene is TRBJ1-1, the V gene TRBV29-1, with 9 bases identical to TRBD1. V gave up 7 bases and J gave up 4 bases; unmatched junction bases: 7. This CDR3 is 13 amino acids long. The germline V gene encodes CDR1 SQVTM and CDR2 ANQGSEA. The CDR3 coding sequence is TGCAGCGCCAGGACAGGGGAGGCCACTGAAGCTTTCTTT. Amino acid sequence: CSARTGEATEAFF.